The 26 T cell receptor beta chains below come from one sample, sequenced in a study of blood T cell repertoires in COVID-19. Profiled with immunoSEQ multiplex PCR; TCRdb holds only in-frame clones, not every one. The table lists hundreds of thousands of clones, approximately 86% of them singletons, with roughly 9.1% in the top ten. The sample taken for sequencing was peripheral blood. The source of these receptors is a man aged 18 to 29 with active or convalescent COVID-19.

The J gene is TRBJ2-5, the V gene TRBV18; D remains unclear. CDR3 length: 14 amino acids. V was shortened by 3 bases and J by 4 bases, with 12 bases between the two germline ends. Germline CDR1 is KGHSH and CDR2 is LQKENI. The CDR3 loop reads CASSPSRNPETQYF. In nucleotides, the CDR3 is TGTGCCAGCTCACCCTCCAGAAACCCAGAGACCCAGTACTTC.

V usage is TRBV10-2 and J usage is TRBJ1-2, with D tentatively TRBD1 (5 bases). The germline CDR1 and CDR2 sequences are WSHSY and SAAADI. V lost 10 bases, J lost 6 bases, and 12 bases lay in between. CDR3 length: 11 amino acids. The CDR3 DNA reads TGCGCCACCGAAACAGGCGATGGCTACACCTTC. Its translation is CATETGDGYTF.

The rearrangement uses TRBV7-8 and TRBJ2-3; D remains unclear. The CDR3 covers 15 residues. Trimming cost V 5 bases and J 0 bases, with 12 bases left between them. Germline values: CDR1 SGHVS, CDR2 FQNEAQ. The CDR3 reads CASSPSTTSTDTQYF. The DNA of the CDR3 is TGTGCCAGCAGCCCATCGACAACTAGCACAGATACGCAGTATTTT.

This sequence joins TRBV13 and TRBJ2-7; TRBD1 matches at 9 bases. CDR1 is PRHDT, CDR2 FYEKMQ, per germline (reference sequence). V shed 4 bases, J shed 5 bases, and the junction held 0 bases outside the gene matches. CDR3 length equals 12 residues. The CDR3 here is CASSWDRDEQYF. Written as DNA, the CDR3 is TGTGCCAGCAGCTGGGACAGGGACGAGCAGTACTTC.

V and J are TRBV2 and TRBJ1-4; possible D gene TRBD1, 5 bases. Germline V gene sequence: CDR1 SNHLY, CDR2 FYNNEI. Trimming left V 4 bases short and J 0 bases short, with 9 bases between. CDR3 length: 15 amino acids. Written as DNA, the CDR3 is TGTGCCAGCAGTGCGGGGGGAACAACTAATGAAAAACTGTTTTTT. Encoded protein: CASSAGGTTNEKLFF. Drawing the rest from reference TRBV2 and TRBJ1-4, the complete variable domain is EPEVTQTPSHQVTQMGQEVILRCVPISNHLYFYWYRQILGQKVEFLVSFYNNEISEKSEIFDDQFSVERPDGSNFTLKIRSTKLEDSAMYFCASSAGGTTNEKLFFGSGTQLSVL.

V gene TRBV4-2 combines with J gene TRBJ1-3; D is perhaps TRBD1 (6 bases). CDR1 is LGHNA, CDR2 YNFKEQ, per germline. Trimming took 1 base from V and 4 from J, leaving 17 bases between them. CDR3 length equals 17 residues. In nucleotides, the CDR3 is TGTGCCAGCAGCCAAGTGCCCACACAGGGACGAGGAAACACCATATATTTT. Translated, it gives CASSQVPTQGRGNTIYF.

This clone appeared once. The genes are TRBV7-6 and TRBJ2-2, with 11 bases aligning to TRBD2. The germline V gene has CDR1 SGHVS and CDR2 FNYEAQ. V shed 0 bases, J shed 0 bases, and the junction held 0 bases outside the gene matches. The CDR3 has 17 residues. Here the CDR3 DNA reads TGTGCCAGCAGCTTAGCTAGCGGGGGGGCGAACACCGGGGAGCTGTTTTTT. Translated: CASSLASGGANTGELFF. Based on the CDR3 plus reference TRBV7-6 and TRBJ2-2, the full variable domain is GAGVSQSPRYKVTKRGQDVALRCDPISGHVSLYWYRQALGQGPEFLTYFNYEAQQDKSGLPNDRFSAERPEGSISTLTIQRTEQRDSAMYRCASSLASGGANTGELFFGEGSRLTVL.

The chain's CDR3 is CASSHKNTEAFF. The CDR3 bases are TGTGCCAGTAGCCACAAGAACACTGAAGCTTTCTTT. This sequence joins TRBV19 and TRBJ1-1; D unclear. CDR3 length equals 12 residues. CDR1 is LNHDA and CDR2 is SQIVND in the germline V gene (reference sequence). The germline V and J ends were trimmed by 6 bases and 1 base, with 6 bases remaining between them.

This clone has only a few counts. The V and J genes are TRBV13 and TRBJ1-5; 7 bases agree with TRBD1. The CDR3 has 16 amino acids. Trimming at V came to 5 bases and at J to 2 bases, leaving 9 bases not matched to a gene. CDR1 is PRHDT, CDR2 FYEKMQ, per germline (reference sequence). For the CDR3, the DNA is TGTGCCAGCAGCGAAGGAACAGGGGTTGGCAATCAGCCCCAGCATTTT. It codes for CASSEGTGVGNQPQHF.

CDR3: CASRAPAGAGGEQYF. DNA of the CDR3: TGTGCCAGTAGAGCCCCGGCGGGCGCCGGTGGCGAGCAGTACTTC. This chain uses TRBV19 with TRBJ2-7, with D perhaps matching TRBD2 (5 bases). This CDR3 spans 15 amino acids. Germline values: CDR1 LNHDA, CDR2 SQIVND (reference sequence). Deletions cut 6 bases from V and 6 bases from J, with 21 bases between.

This clone was recorded only once. This chain links TRBV11-2 with TRBJ1-2; D unclear. Trimming left V 5 bases short and J 4 bases short, with 17 bases between. Germline V gene lookup returns CDR1 SGHAT and CDR2 FQNNGV. The CDR3 is made up of 15 amino acids. The CDR3 nucleotides read TGTGCCAGCAGCCGACAAGGAGGACCGCTCTATGGCTACACCTTC. Its translation is CASSRQGGPLYGYTF.

The chain uses TRBV7-8 and TRBJ2-7; 9 bases are shared with TRBD1. CDR1 is SGHVS and CDR2 is FQNEAQ in the germline V gene. V lost 1 base, J lost 3 bases, and 4 bases stayed unmatched. This CDR3 has 15 residues. CDR3 in DNA: TGTGCCAGCAGCTTAGTCGGGGACAGGGACTACGAGCAGTACTTC. Amino acid sequence: CASSLVGDRDYEQYF.

The chain couples TRBV6-1 to TRBJ1-1, with D hard to call. Trimming removed 2 bases at V and 5 bases at J, with 9 bases between. The CDR3 consists of 13 residues. Germline V CDR1 and CDR2: MNHNS, SASEGT. CDR3 coding DNA: TGTGCCAGCAGTGAACATGGAGGGACTGAAGCTTTCTTT. This translates into CASSEHGGTEAFF.

This chain uses TRBV19 with TRBJ2-2; no definite D call. The CDR3 extends over 12 amino acids. Germline V gives CDR1 LNHDA, CDR2 SQIVND (reference sequence). V lost 4 bases to trimming and J lost 8 bases, with 8 bases between them. CDR3 in DNA: TGTGCCAGTAGTACCAAAACTGGGGAGCTGTTTTTT. It translates to CASSTKTGELFF.

The chain combines TRBV4-1 with TRBJ2-2; tentative D call: TRBD1 (6 bases). Trimming stripped 3 bases from V and 1 base from J, with 12 bases between. Germline CDR1 reads MGHRA; CDR2 reads YSYEKL. The CDR3 is made up of 16 amino acids. The CDR3 coding sequence is TGCGCCAGCAGCCATCCGGGACACAAGAACACCGGGGAGCTGTTTTTT. Its protein is CASSHPGHKNTGELFF.

The V gene is TRBV27, the J gene TRBJ1-6; tentative D call: TRBD1 (6 bases). The germline V gene encodes CDR1 MNHEY and CDR2 SMNVEV (reference sequence). V was pared by 2 bases and J by 7 bases, with 12 bases between. The CDR3 sequence is 15 residues long. In DNA, the CDR3 is TGTGCCAGCAGTTTAATGGGGCAGGGGAATTCACCCCTCCACTTT. Translated: CASSLMGQGNSPLHF.

The CDR3 is CASSDGVRVLNQPQHF. CDR3 nucleotides: TGTGCCAGCAGTGACGGGGTCAGGGTATTGAATCAGCCCCAGCATTTT. This chain joins TRBV6-4 and TRBJ1-5, with D perhaps matching TRBD1 (5 bases). The length of the CDR3 is 16 residues. Deletions cut 2 bases from V and 4 bases from J, with 15 bases between. From germline, CDR1 is MRHNA and CDR2 SNTAGT.

The chain combines TRBV9 with TRBJ2-6; D perhaps matches TRBD1 (5 bases). Trimming pared 4 bases from V and 4 bases from J, leaving 15 bases between. The V gene's germline CDR1 is SGDLS and CDR2 YYNGEE. There are 16 residues in the CDR3. The CDR3 loop is CASSPPAGFGANVLTF. CDR3 nucleotide sequence: TGTGCCAGCAGCCCGCCGGCAGGGTTCGGGGCCAACGTCCTGACTTTC.

This chain links TRBV19 with TRBJ2-5; the match to TRBD2 covers 15 bases. V gave up 5 bases and J gave up 5 bases; unmatched junction bases: 27. The CDR3 consists of 23 residues. CDR1 is LNHDA and CDR2 is SQIVND in the germline V gene (reference sequence). In nucleotides, the CDR3 is TGTGCCAGTAGTCCACGCCCACAATTCGGGACTAGCGGGGGGTACCGAAGGGTGGAGACCCAGTACTTC. Amino acid sequence: CASSPRPQFGTSGGYRRVETQYF.

The chain employs TRBV15 and TRBJ2-3; 10 nucleotides agree with TRBD2. V shed 2 bases, J shed 5 bases, and the junction held 4 bases outside the gene matches. CDR1 is LNHNV and CDR2 is YYDKDF in the germline V gene (reference sequence). This CDR3 contains 15 residues. CDR3 coding DNA: TGTGCCACCAGCAGACTAGCGGGGGAGGGAGATACGCAGTATTTT. Protein sequence: CATSRLAGEGDTQYF.

The J gene is TRBJ2-3, the V gene TRBV6-2 or TRBV6-3, with 9 bases that match TRBD2. The CDR3 has 18 residues. V shed 6 bases and J 6 bases; nucleotides not matched to a gene: 19. Germline V gene lookup returns CDR1 MNHEY and CDR2 SVGEGT. The CDR3 is CASSHLLTASGAADTQYF. For the CDR3, the DNA is TGTGCCAGCAGCCACCTCCTGACGGCTAGCGGGGCAGCGGATACGCAGTATTTT.

The chain has TRBV4-1 and TRBJ2-1, with 10 bases identical to TRBD2. Germline trimming cut 1 base from V and 7 bases from J; bases unmatched to any gene: 4. From germline, CDR1 is MGHRA and CDR2 YSYEKL. The CDR3 totals 15 residues. The CDR3 spells CASSQASGGGNEQFF. The DNA of the CDR3 is TGCGCCAGCAGCCAAGCTAGCGGGGGTGGTAATGAGCAGTTCTTC.

V and J are TRBV6-2 or TRBV6-3 and TRBJ2-1; 9 bases are a match to TRBD1. The CDR3 has 17 amino acids. Looked up from germline, CDR1 is MNHEY and CDR2 is SVGEGT. Losses at the gene ends were 0 bases for V and 4 bases for J; bases not matched to a gene: 7. The DNA of the CDR3 is TGTGCCAGCAGTTACTCCCTATACAGGGGGCCATACAATGAGCAGTTCTTC. Its protein is CASSYSLYRGPYNEQFF.

This chain joins TRBV9 and TRBJ2-5; D perhaps matches TRBD1 (6 bases). Looked up from germline, CDR1 is SGDLS and CDR2 is YYNGEE. The CDR3 is 14 amino acids. V lost 3 bases and J 5 bases, leaving 14 bases between the germline ends. The CDR3 bases are TGTGCCAGCAGCGGAGGAGACAGGTCGGAGACCCAGTACTTC. This encodes CASSGGDRSETQYF.

The V gene is TRBV7-8, the J gene TRBJ2-2; 7 positions match TRBD1. V gave up 5 bases and J gave up 0 bases; unmatched junction bases: 9. Germline values: CDR1 SGHVS, CDR2 FQNEAQ. The CDR3 loop spans 17 amino acids. The CDR3 nucleotides read TGTGCCAGCAGCCAAGGACAGGCGACAGCGAACACCGGGGAGCTGTTTTTT. Protein product: CASSQGQATANTGELFF.

J is TRBJ2-2 and V is TRBV27; 9 positions match TRBD1. This CDR3 is built from 16 residues. Germline V gene sequence: CDR1 MNHEY, CDR2 SMNVEV (reference sequence). V shed 4 bases and J 1 base; nucleotides not matched to a gene: 4. DNA of the CDR3: TGTGCCAGCAGTTACAGGGGGCAATGGAACACCGGGGAGCTGTTTTTT. Its protein is CASSYRGQWNTGELFF.